This TCR beta chain was retrieved from a study of technical replicates of blood from a handful of donors (dated by TCRdb to 2017 to 2019). Concerning this clone: No antigen is known for it. Base qualities are not at hand, and no much larger clone is one base apart.

Library generation was performed with the immunoSEQ multiplex PCR assay. The table comes from immuneACCESS by way of TCRdb, which keeps in-frame sequences with V and J called. Part of the clones is missing from these tables; in studies checked, under half for an unresolved V gene and the rest for unknown reasons. The sample includes around 76,000 clones, with roughly 92% observed a single time. The leading ten clones occupy roughly 0.39% of the sample. V lost 3 bases and J lost 2 bases, and the count of bases not matched to a germline gene is 1. From the germline V gene, CDR1 is SGHAT and CDR2 is FQNNGV. The cysteine opens and the phenylalanine closes a CDR3 of 15 amino acids. Left in the record is the CDR3 DNA by itself, 45 bases read in frame from the first base.

The receptor was derived from a human donor in good health. Sequencing was performed on T cells isolated from PBMCs. In this chain, TRBV11-2 is recombined with TRBJ2-3, and TRBD2 matches 11 of the central bases. The DNA is as follows: TGTGCCAGCAGCTTGGGACTAGCGGACACAGATACGCAGTATTTT. This translates into CASSLGLADTDTQYF.